This entry features one TCR beta chain sequence. Its specificity is not known. cDNA libraries for TCR beta contained unique molecular identifiers. The source material, roughly 0.9 to 11 million T cells, gave rise to 510,000 or so cDNA molecules. TCRdb passed the PCR reads through MiXCR, listing each CDR3 protein once. The data show about 770,000 distinct CDR3 sequences, around 46% seen once. This sample stems from a study of post-analysis software for immune sequencing data. Looking at the study overall: Both relapsing-remitting and secondary progressive multiple sclerosis featured among the disease courses, as did progressive-relapsing multiple sclerosis. Study results and caveats: Batch-mates among the samples co-clustered strongly by F measure. Diversity measured as normalized Chao1 was significantly lower in multiple sclerosis patients than in controls. Controls showed lower frequencies than patients for five or six TRBV segments, and TRBV5-6, TRBV5-1 and TRBV20-1 were among these.

With 0 bases removed from V and 1 base from J, the gap between germline ends came to 6 bases. In germline, CDR1 is ENHRY, CDR2 SYGVKD. This CDR3 has 14 amino acids. The chain is built from TRBV10-3 and TRBJ1-1; D remains ambiguous. The receptor was derived from a girl between 5 and 17 years old with multiple sclerosis. The sample taken for sequencing was blood. CDR3 sequence (DNA): TGTGCCATCAGTGAGTCGGGATGGAACACTGAAGCTTTCTTT. This encodes CAISESGWNTEAFF.